Below are 16 T cell receptor beta chains sequenced from a single sample in a study of blood T cell repertoires in COVID-19. Some clones are missing from TCRdb's copy, which holds only in-frame ones; the method was immunoSEQ multiplex PCR. This sample has tens of thousands of clones; roughly nine tenths occur once, and the top ten carry approximately 2%. Sequences were obtained from peripheral blood. These receptors were taken from a man aged 45-60 years with acute or convalescent COVID-19.

J is TRBJ1-2 and V is TRBV3-1 (or the pseudogene TRBV3-2); 8 bases fit TRBD1. There are 15 residues in the CDR3. Per the germline V gene, CDR1 is LGHDT and CDR2 is YNNKEL (reference sequence). V lost 4 bases, J lost 8 bases, and 12 bases stayed unmatched. The CDR3 is CASSPPGQGLGGYTF. The DNA of the CDR3 is TGTGCCAGCAGCCCCCCCGGACAGGGCCTCGGGGGCTACACCTTC.

This sequence joins TRBV7-9 and TRBJ2-2, with TRBD2 as a possible D gene (5 bases). Trimming pared 6 bases from V and 4 bases from J, leaving 18 bases between. CDR3 length: 16 amino acids. CDR1 is SEHNR and CDR2 is FQNEAQ in the germline V gene (reference sequence). The CDR3 loop reads CASRARRSSVTGELFF. In nucleotides, the CDR3 is TGTGCCAGCAGAGCAAGAAGGAGTAGCGTCACCGGGGAGCTGTTTTTT. The variable domain in full, completed from reference TRBV7-9 and TRBJ2-2, reads DTGVSQNPRHKITKRGQNVTFRCDPISEHNRLYWYRQTLGQGPEFLTYFQNEAQLEKSRLLSDRFSAERPKGSFSTLEIQRTEQGDSAMYLCASRARRSSVTGELFFGEGSRLTVL.

The chain employs TRBV10-1 and TRBJ2-7; a possible D gene is TRBD1 (6 bases). The V and J ends lost 6 bases and 6 bases respectively, with 12 bases between them. Per the germline V gene, CDR1 is WNHNN and CDR2 is SYGVQD (reference sequence). The CDR3 length is 12 residues. CDR3 in DNA: TGCGCCAGCAGAGGCAGGGGTTTCGAGCAGTACGTC. Translating it yields CASRGRGFEQYV.

The table lists this clone with a few counts. The J gene is TRBJ2-1, the V gene TRBV5-1, with 7 bases identical to TRBD2. The V segment lost 2 bases and the J segment 8 bases; nucleotides outside the gene matches: 10. The length of the CDR3 is 15 residues. Germline assignment: CDR1 SGHRS and CDR2 YFSETQ. The CDR3 reads CASSFDVGRGDEQFF. The CDR3 DNA reads TGCGCCAGCAGCTTCGATGTGGGGAGGGGCGATGAGCAGTTCTTC.

The V call is TRBV9, the J call TRBJ1-1; weak D call: TRBD1 (6 bases). CDR1 is SGDLS and CDR2 is YYNGEE in the germline V gene. V was shortened by 1 base and J by 4 bases, with 14 bases between the two germline ends. CDR3 length equals 15 residues. This chain's CDR3 is CASSVSAGVRTEAFF. In DNA form, the CDR3 reads TGTGCCAGCAGCGTATCGGCAGGGGTTCGCACTGAAGCTTTCTTT.

This clone was seen only once. The chain combines TRBV7-8 with TRBJ1-5; TRBD1 might be the D (5 bases). V was shortened by 5 bases and J by 2 bases, with 16 bases between the two germline ends. The CDR3 is made up of 16 amino acids. Germline V lookup: CDR1 SGHVS, CDR2 FQNEAQ. The CDR3 coding sequence is TGTGCCAGCAGCCAATTGGGAGGGACGGGCAATCAGCCCCAGCATTTT. It encodes CASSQLGGTGNQPQHF.

In its sample, this clone was seen once. V gene TRBV7-6 combines with J gene TRBJ2-1; the match to TRBD2 covers 13 bases. After removal of 7 bases from V and 5 bases from J, the junction contained 5 bases not matched to a gene. The CDR3 extends over 15 amino acids. Germline V gene data show CDR1 as SGHVS and CDR2 as FNYEAQ. The CDR3, as DNA: TGTGCCAGCACCCGGGGACTAGCGGGGAACAATGAGCAGTTCTTC. Its protein product is CASTRGLAGNNEQFF.

This chain connects TRBV7-9 to TRBJ1-1, with 8 bases matching TRBD1. CDR1 is SEHNR, CDR2 FQNEAQ, per germline (reference sequence). V trimming: 2 bases; J trimming: 6 bases; junction bases outside the gene matches: 8. The CDR3 consists of 15 residues. The chain's CDR3 is CASSLTQGDSAEAFF. CDR3 in DNA: TGTGCCAGCAGCTTAACACAGGGGGATAGCGCTGAAGCTTTCTTT.

The rearrangement uses TRBV5-6 and TRBJ2-7; 12 positions match TRBD2. The germline V gene encodes CDR1 SGHDT and CDR2 YYEEEE. V was clipped by 4 bases and J by 0 bases; unmatched bases: 5. This CDR3 contains 16 residues. Written as DNA, the CDR3 is TGTGCCAGCAGCCTGACTAGCGGGGGTTTCTCCTACGAGCAGTACGTC. Protein product: CASSLTSGGFSYEQYV.

The rearrangement links TRBV5-1 to TRBJ1-2, with D perhaps matching TRBD1 (6 bases). Germline V gene lookup returns CDR1 SGHRS and CDR2 YFSETQ. With 2 bases removed from V and 8 bases from J, the gap between germline ends came to 16 bases. The CDR3 is 14 residues long. The CDR3 DNA reads TGCGCCAGCAGCTTCAACAGGGCCGGAAACGGCTACACCTTC. Amino acid sequence: CASSFNRAGNGYTF.

The chain employs TRBV7-9 and TRBJ2-5; a weak D match, TRBD1 (5 bases). CDR1 is SEHNR and CDR2 is FQNEAQ in the germline V gene (reference sequence). The CDR3 runs to 16 residues. V lost 2 bases to trimming and J lost 2 bases, with 15 bases between them. The CDR3 region has the DNA TGTGCCAGCAGCTTATTAAGGGGTAGGGCTCAAGAGACCCAGTACTTC. It codes for CASSLLRGRAQETQYF. Full variable domain (outside the CDR3, taken from reference TRBV7-9 and TRBJ2-5): DTGVSQNPRHKITKRGQNVTFRCDPISEHNRLYWYRQTLGQGPEFLTYFQNEAQLEKSRLLSDRFSAERPKGSFSTLEIQRTEQGDSAMYLCASSLLRGRAQETQYFGPGTRLLVL.

This clone was observed once. The gene calls are TRBV3-1 (or the pseudogene TRBV3-2) and TRBJ1-3; 7 positions match TRBD1. The CDR3 has 15 residues. Germline V lookup: CDR1 LGHDT, CDR2 YNNKEL (reference sequence). The junction had 5 bases not matched to a gene; V was cut back by 4 bases and J by 2 bases. The CDR3 bases are TGTGCCAGCAGCCCGGGACAGTTCCCTGGAAACACCATATATTTT. Amino acids: CASSPGQFPGNTIYF.

The chain carries TRBV4-1 and TRBJ2-1; D might be TRBD1 (6 bases). Deletions cut 4 bases from V and 0 bases from J, with 10 bases between. Germline CDR1 is MGHRA and CDR2 is YSYEKL. The CDR3 is 15 amino acids. DNA of the CDR3: TGCGCCAGCAGCCCAACAGGGAGCTCCTACAATGAGCAGTTCTTC. This gives the protein CASSPTGSSYNEQFF.

The J gene is TRBJ2-7, the V gene TRBV11-1; 9 nucleotides line up with TRBD2. This CDR3 spans 14 amino acids. Trimming at V came to 1 base and at J to 7 bases, leaving 5 bases not matched to a gene. The germline gives CDR1 SGHAT, CDR2 FQDESV (reference sequence). This CDR3 is CASSLVAGVREQYF. Here the CDR3 DNA reads TGTGCCAGCAGCTTAGTAGCGGGAGTGAGGGAGCAGTACTTC.

The CDR3 DNA is TGTGCCAGCTCACCAAAAGGGACAGGGGTCTATGGCTACACCTTC. Translation gives CASSPKGTGVYGYTF. V usage is TRBV18 and J usage is TRBJ1-2; 10 bases are shared with TRBD1. The germline gives CDR1 KGHSH, CDR2 LQKENI. This CDR3 region has 15 residues. Trimming at V came to 2 bases and at J to 4 bases, leaving 4 bases not matched to a gene.

This clone was seen only once. The chain employs TRBV9 and TRBJ2-7; 7 bases are a match to TRBD2. The V gene end was trimmed by 4 bases and the J gene end by 1 base; junction bases not matched to a gene: 8. The germline CDR1 and CDR2 sequences are SGDLS and YYNGEE. The CDR3 spans 15 residues. CDR3 sequence: CASSPETSPSYEQYF. In DNA, the CDR3 is TGTGCCAGCAGCCCGGAGACTAGCCCGTCCTACGAGCAGTACTTC.